The rows below give T cell receptor beta chains drawn from one sample of a study of blood T cell repertoires in COVID-19. Some clones are missing from TCRdb's copy, which holds only in-frame ones; the method was immunoSEQ multiplex PCR. The table shows hundreds of thousands of clones, with more than 75% occurring only once. Sequenced: peripheral blood. These receptors all come from a woman between 35 and 50 years old who had recovered from COVID-19. Each CDR3 is given with its conserved first and last residue. The D gene is left open where the match is weak. The listing skips clone size in some rows; elsewhere it reads once, few, many or a size class.

cdr3_nt cdr3_aa v_call cdr3_length j_call d_call clone_size
TGTGCCAGCAGCTTGGGGGGAGCCTCCTACAATGAGCAGTTCTTC CASSLGGASYNEQFF TRBV11-3 15 TRBJ2-1 NA NA
TGTGCCAGCAGCCTAGCGGGCGCCTACAATGAGCAGTTCTTC CASSLAGAYNEQFF TRBV3-1/TRBV3-2 14 TRBJ2-1 TRBD2 NA
TGCGCCAGCAGCCAAGATTCCTTCGAGACCCAGTACTTC CASSQDSFETQYF TRBV4-3 13 TRBJ2-5 NA once
TGTGCCACCGGCGGGGGCACCGGCAATCAGCCCCAGCATTTT CATGGGTGNQPQHF TRBV24-1 14 TRBJ1-5 NA NA
TGTGCCAGCAGCCCGACTAGCCCAATGGGGAATGAGCAGTTCTTC CASSPTSPMGNEQFF TRBV7-3 15 TRBJ2-1 TRBD2 NA
TGTGCCAGTAGTGAGGGCAGCAATCAGCCCCAGCATTTT CASSEGSNQPQHF TRBV19 13 TRBJ1-5 NA NA
TGTGCCAGCAGTCAGGCTAGCGGGCACACAGATACGCAGTATTTT CASSQASGHTDTQYF TRBV6-5 15 TRBJ2-3 TRBD2 NA
TGTGCCAGCAGCCCCGGGGGGGAAAAAGCCGCCCAGTACTTC CASSPGGEKAAQYF TRBV11-3 14 TRBJ2-5 TRBD2 NA
TGTGCCAGCAGCCCCCCAGGGGCCAATCAGCCCCAGCATTTT CASSPPGANQPQHF TRBV6-5 14 TRBJ1-5 NA NA
TGTGCCAGCAGCCAGACAAAGACTAGCGGTTCCTACAATGAGCAGTTCTTC CASSQTKTSGSYNEQFF TRBV7-9 17 TRBJ2-1 TRBD2 NA
TGTGCCAGCAGCCCCCCTAAGTCCTACAATGAGCAGTTCTTC CASSPPKSYNEQFF TRBV7-9 14 TRBJ2-1 NA NA
TGTGCCAGCAGTCCCCAGGGTAATGAAAAACTGTTTTTT CASSPQGNEKLFF TRBV27 13 TRBJ1-4 NA NA
TGCGCCAGCACCCTACTAGCGGCGGGGGGGGAGACCCAGTACTTC CASTLLAAGGETQYF TRBV5-1 15 TRBJ2-5 TRBD2 NA
TGTGCCAGCAGCCCACGGACAGACCCGAACACTGAAGCTTTCTTT CASSPRTDPNTEAFF TRBV7-2 15 TRBJ1-1 NA NA
TGTGCCAGCAGCTTAGGGACTCTCGGGGAGCTGTTTTTT CASSLGTLGELFF TRBV7-9 13 TRBJ2-2 NA NA
TGTGCCAGCAGTCCCAGAAGGCTCGACAGGGTAGTTGTTGTGGGCTACACCTTC CASSPRRLDRVVVVGYTF TRBV25-1 18 TRBJ1-2 TRBD1 NA
TGTGCCAGCCACCCTGGGGCCTATGGCTACACCTTC CASHPGAYGYTF TRBV19 12 TRBJ1-2 NA NA
TGTGCCAGCTCACCACGAGGGGGCTCGGTTGAAAAACTGTTTTTT CASSPRGGSVEKLFF TRBV18 15 TRBJ1-4 TRBD1 NA
TGCGCCAGCAGCCCCGACCAAGAGACCCAGTACTTC CASSPDQETQYF TRBV5-1 12 TRBJ2-5 NA few
TGTGCCAGCTCACCACTTGGAGGGGGGGGCACTGAAGCTTTCTTT CASSPLGGGGTEAFF TRBV18 15 TRBJ1-1 NA NA
TGTGCCAGCAGCTTACCGACTAGCCCGTATCACAATGAGCAGTTCTTC CASSLPTSPYHNEQFF TRBV7-8 16 TRBJ2-1 TRBD2 NA
TGTGCCAGCAGTCACAGGGTGGGCAATCAGCCCCAGCATTTT CASSHRVGNQPQHF TRBV6-2/TRBV6-3 14 TRBJ1-5 NA once
TGTGCCAGCAGTCCGAGGGGGGGGCTGGGGAAACTGTTTTTT CASSPRGGLGKLFF TRBV27 14 TRBJ1-4 NA NA
TGTGCCAGCAGGAGACAGGGTTCCTATAATTCACCCCTCCACTTT CASRRQGSYNSPLHF TRBV3-1/TRBV3-2 15 TRBJ1-6 TRBD1 once
TGTGCCAGTAGTACCGGGGACTACTACGAGCAGTACTTC CASSTGDYYEQYF TRBV19 13 TRBJ2-7 TRBD2 NA
TGTGCCTGGAGTGCGGGGGACAGGGAGAACTATGGCTACACCTTC CAWSAGDRENYGYTF TRBV30 15 TRBJ1-2 TRBD1 NA
TGTGCCAGCAGCGAACAACCGAGGAGGGAGGATACGCAGTATTTT CASSEQPRREDTQYF TRBV9 15 TRBJ2-3 NA NA